These 30 T cell receptor beta chains share one sample of origin, sequenced in a study of T-cell memory formation after mild COVID-19. TCRdb redid the calling of the 5' RACE reads with MiXCR, one entry per CDR3 protein. Among some 110,000 distinct CDR3 sequences listed, 15% to 20% were seen once. Sequencing input: PBMCs or a T cell subset sorted from them (not recorded which). These receptors were obtained from an adult woman who had mild COVID-19 (a few samples of this study predate the infection). Cell type and time point are not known.

The chain has TRBV19 and TRBJ2-1; TRBD2 matches at 13 bases. Germline V lookup: CDR1 LNHDA, CDR2 SQIVND (reference sequence). The CDR3 sequence is 16 residues long. Losses at the gene ends were 3 bases for V and 7 bases for J; bases not matched to a gene: 6. The CDR3 DNA sequence: TGTGCCAGTAGTATTAAAGGACTAGCGGGAGTAAATGAGCAGTTCTTC. Translating it yields CASSIKGLAGVNEQFF.

The chain joins TRBV7-9 to TRBJ2-5; D not resolved. The CDR3 has 13 residues. Germline values: CDR1 SEHNR, CDR2 FQNEAQ (reference sequence). The V gene lost 7 bases and the J gene lost 0 bases, with 9 bases spanning the gap. The chain's CDR3 is CASKPLYQETQYF. CDR3 in DNA: TGTGCCAGCAAACCATTGTACCAAGAGACCCAGTACTTC. Looking up the rest from reference TRBV7-9 and TRBJ2-5 gives the full variable domain: DTGVSQNPRHKITKRGQNVTFRCDPISEHNRLYWYRQTLGQGPEFLTYFQNEAQLEKSRLLSDRFSAERPKGSFSTLEIQRTEQGDSAMYLCASKPLYQETQYFGPGTRLLVL.

This clonotype was seen a handful of times. The CDR3 DNA reads TGCAGCGTTGAAGTAGCGGCTAGCGGGAGCTACGAGCAGTACTTC. This gives the protein CSVEVAASGSYEQYF. This chain uses TRBV29-1 with TRBJ2-7; TRBD2 agrees at 10 bases. This CDR3 has 15 residues. Germline trimming cut 1 base from V and 3 bases from J; bases unmatched to any gene: 6. The germline V gene encodes CDR1 SQVTM and CDR2 ANQGSEA.

This clonotype appeared a few times. The rearrangement uses TRBV7-9 and TRBJ2-7, with D tentatively TRBD1 (6 bases). CDR1 SEHNR and CDR2 FQNEAQ come from the germline V gene (reference sequence). The length of the CDR3 is 15 residues. The V end lost 4 bases, the J end lost 2 bases, and 15 bases lay between the germline ends. CDR3 coding DNA: TGTGCCAGCAGCTCGCCTGGGGACAAAGCCTACGAGCAGTACTTC. Amino acids: CASSSPGDKAYEQYF.

V usage is TRBV7-6 and J usage is TRBJ2-7; D not certain. The germline V gene encodes CDR1 SGHVS and CDR2 FNYEAQ. The CDR3 spans 15 residues. Trimming removed 0 bases at V and 13 bases at J, with 22 bases between. The CDR3 bases are TGTGCCAGCAGCTTAGCGGAGAACAACCAGTTTCCCACCTACTTC. This codes for CASSLAENNQFPTYF.

This clonotype has more than one count but fewer than ten. The rearrangement joins TRBV11-2 to TRBJ2-7; no clear D gene. The CDR3 has 15 amino acids. Germline assignment: CDR1 SGHAT and CDR2 FQNNGV. The V end lost 0 bases, the J end lost 1 base, and 10 bases lay between the germline ends. The CDR3 protein is CASSLEAVLSYEQYF. In DNA, the CDR3 is TGTGCCAGCAGCTTAGAGGCGGTTTTATCCTACGAGCAGTACTTC.

This clonotype was seen a single time. The V and J genes are TRBV5-8 and TRBJ2-7; either TRBD1 or TRBD2 may fit D (5 bases each). Between the trimmed V and J ends, which lost 4 bases and 3 bases, there was a span of 17 bases. The CDR3 runs 15 residues. CDR1 is SGHTS, CDR2 YDEGEE, per germline. In nucleotides, the CDR3 is TGTGCCAGCAGCGCTCAACCCCGGGACGGCTACGAGCAGTACTTC. This codes for CASSAQPRDGYEQYF.

This clonotype was found a few times. The chain joins TRBV11-2 to TRBJ2-7, with 12 bases identical to TRBD1. Unmatched junction bases numbered 8, after V lost 5 bases and J lost 0 bases. Germline lookup yields CDR1 SGHAT and CDR2 FQNNGV. The CDR3 length is 17 residues. CDR3: CASSLGTGGTSSYEQYF. CDR3 coding DNA: TGTGCCAGCAGCCTCGGGACAGGGGGCACTAGCTCCTACGAGCAGTACTTC.

Only a few counts were recorded for this clonotype. V and J are TRBV24-1 and TRBJ2-2, with a weak D call TRBD2 (5 bases). CDR1 KGHDR and CDR2 SFDVKD come from the germline V gene. Trimming cost V 3 bases and J 3 bases, with 10 bases left between them. The CDR3 totals 15 residues. CDR3 residues: CATSDGGQDTGELFF. The CDR3 DNA reads TGTGCCACCAGTGATGGAGGTCAGGACACCGGGGAGCTGTTTTTT.

This clonotype was seen only a few times. The chain couples TRBV20-1 to TRBJ2-1; D is ambiguous. This CDR3 has 16 residues. In germline, CDR1 is DFQATT, CDR2 SNEGSKA (reference sequence). V lost 5 bases to trimming and J lost 1 base, with 18 bases between them. The CDR3 loop reads CSAEATGLGSYNEQFF. CDR3 DNA: TGCAGTGCTGAGGCGACCGGCCTAGGTTCCTACAATGAGCAGTTCTTC.

This clonotype was recorded a few times. This chain links TRBV4-1 with TRBJ1-5; 10 bases line up with TRBD1. Germline V lookup: CDR1 MGHRA, CDR2 YSYEKL. The CDR3 contains 17 residues. The ends lost 0 bases at V and 7 bases at J; junction bases unmatched: 9. The DNA for the CDR3 is TGCGCCAGCAGCCAAGACCCGACAGGGGGCGCTACCCAGCCCCAGCATTTT. Translating gives CASSQDPTGGATQPQHF.

This clonotype has only a few counts. The V gene is TRBV5-4, the J gene TRBJ1-1; 10 bases map to TRBD1. Germline V gives CDR1 SGHNT, CDR2 YYREEE (reference sequence). The CDR3 length is 17 residues. The V and J ends lost 4 bases and 2 bases, in that order; junction bases with no gene match: 11. Here the CDR3 DNA reads TGTGCCAGCAGCCATTTACACTCGACAGGGGGCAACACTGAAGCTTTCTTT. Amino acids: CASSHLHSTGGNTEAFF.

This rearrangement joins TRBV27 to TRBJ2-1; D might be TRBD1 (5 bases). Germline CDR1 is MNHEY and CDR2 is SMNVEV (reference sequence). The CDR3 consists of 13 residues. With 9 bases removed from V and 0 bases from J, the gap between germline ends came to 9 bases. This CDR3 reads CASRQSSYNEQFF. The DNA for the CDR3 is TGTGCCAGTCGACAGAGCTCCTACAATGAGCAGTTCTTC.

In its sample, this clonotype was seen many times. The rearrangement uses TRBV6-1 and TRBJ2-7; 10 nucleotides align to TRBD1. Germline V CDR1 and CDR2: MNHNS, SASEGT. V was clipped by 3 bases and J by 5 bases; unmatched bases: 4. CDR3 length equals 14 residues. As DNA, the CDR3 is TGTGCCAGCAGTGATGACAGGGGGCTCCACGAGCAGTACTTC. Encoded protein: CASSDDRGLHEQYF.

This clonotype was observed a few times. The rearrangement uses TRBV4-2 and TRBJ1-1; a possible D gene is TRBD1 (5 bases). V lost 0 bases and J 3 bases, leaving 14 bases between the germline ends. This CDR3 is 16 amino acids long. Germline V gene lookup returns CDR1 LGHNA and CDR2 YNFKEQ. The CDR3 region has the DNA TGTGCCAGCAGCCAAGATATTACAGGCTACGACACTGAAGCTTTCTTT. Amino acids: CASSQDITGYDTEAFF.

This clonotype was observed a handful of times. J is TRBJ2-1 and V is TRBV11-2; the D gene is possibly TRBD2 (5 bases). The CDR3 is made up of 14 amino acids. The V gene's germline CDR1 is SGHAT and CDR2 FQNNGV. V lost 4 bases, J lost 5 bases, and 12 bases lay in between. The CDR3 loop reads CASSSWTGDNEQFF. The CDR3 DNA reads TGTGCCAGCAGCTCATGGACTGGCGACAATGAGCAGTTCTTC.

The J gene is TRBJ2-3, the V gene TRBV29-1; D possibly matches TRBD1 or TRBD2 (6 bases each). The CDR3 is 13 residues long. CDR1 is SQVTM and CDR2 is ANQGSEA in the germline V gene. V was clipped by 4 bases and J by 2 bases, with 10 bases between them. CDR3: CSVGGASTDTQYF. DNA of the CDR3: TGCAGCGTTGGGGGGGCCTCCACAGATACGCAGTATTTT.

This clonotype was seen more than once but under ten times. The rearrangement links TRBV13 to TRBJ2-2; D is perhaps TRBD1 (6 bases). This CDR3 is built from 13 residues. V gave up 7 bases and J gave up 5 bases, with 11 bases separating them. Looked up from germline, CDR1 is PRHDT and CDR2 is FYEKMQ (reference sequence). CDR3 bases: TGTGCCAGCACCCTAAGGGGGACCGGGGAGCTGTTTTTT. It encodes CASTLRGTGELFF. Full variable domain (rest looked up from reference TRBV13 and TRBJ2-2): AAGVIQSPRHLIKEKRETATLKCYPIPRHDTVYWYQQGPGQDPQFLISFYEKMQSDKGSIPDRFSAQQFSDYHSELNMSSLELGDSALYFCASTLRGTGELFFGEGSRLTVL.

The J gene is TRBJ2-3, the V gene TRBV19, with D perhaps TRBD2 (5 bases). V was cut by 0 bases and J by 8 bases, with 6 bases left in between. Germline CDR1 LNHDA, CDR2 SQIVND (reference sequence). The CDR3 totals 12 residues. The CDR3 region is CASSIDGGTQYF. In DNA form, the CDR3 reads TGTGCCAGTAGTATAGACGGAGGTACGCAGTATTTT. Variable domain in full (rest from reference TRBV19 and TRBJ2-3): DGGITQSPKYLFRKEGQNVTLSCEQNLNHDAMYWYRQDPGQGLRLIYYSQIVNDFQKGDIAEGYSVSREKKESFPLTVTSAQKNPTAFYLCASSIDGGTQYFGPGTRLTVL.

Points on this clonotype: An end of the junction does not agree with germline; a read error may underlie this. V is TRBV19 and J is TRBJ1-2, with a weak D call TRBD1 (5 bases). The CDR3 is 14 amino acids. Germline V CDR1 and CDR2: LNHDA, SQIVND (reference sequence). This chain's CDR3 is CASSIGGGDYGYTF. The CDR3 DNA sequence: TGTGCCAGTAGTATCGGAGGAGGGGACTACGGCTACACCTTC.

The rearrangement uses TRBV5-6 and TRBJ2-1; the D call may be TRBD1 or TRBD2 (6 bases each). The CDR3 totals 12 residues. Trimming removed 0 bases from V and 15 bases from J, with 13 bases in between. The germline V gene encodes CDR1 SGHDT and CDR2 YYEEEE. The CDR3 coding sequence is TGTGCCAGCAGCTTGGGGGGGGCCCAGGGGTTCTTC. This translates into CASSLGGAQGFF.

This clonotype was counted a few times. The chain employs TRBV7-9 and TRBJ2-1; 12 bases are a match to TRBD2. J was trimmed by 6 bases and V by 6 bases; bases with no gene match: 9. The CDR3 loop spans 16 amino acids. Germline V gene sequence: CDR1 SEHNR, CDR2 FQNEAQ (reference sequence). CDR3 protein: CASRLATSGSGNEQFF. CDR3 nucleotide sequence: TGTGCCAGCAGGCTAGCGACTAGCGGGAGCGGCAATGAGCAGTTCTTC.

This clonotype was observed a few times. CDR3 region: CASSFDRSETQYF. DNA of the CDR3: TGTGCCAGCAGCTTCGACAGGTCTGAGACCCAGTACTTC. V usage is TRBV7-6 and J usage is TRBJ2-5, with a weak D call TRBD1 (6 bases). The germline V gene has CDR1 SGHVS and CDR2 FNYEAQ. This CDR3 has 13 residues. Trimming removed 3 bases at V and 5 bases at J, with 10 bases between.

The chain couples TRBV20-1 to TRBJ2-7, with a weak D call TRBD1 (5 bases). V was pared by 2 bases and J by 5 bases, with 13 bases between. The germline V gene has CDR1 DFQATT and CDR2 SNEGSKA (reference sequence). CDR3 length: 13 amino acids. CDR3 in amino acids: CSARNPQGHEQYF. CDR3 DNA sequence: TGCAGTGCTAGAAACCCTCAGGGTCACGAGCAGTACTTC.

This clonotype was observed at least ten times. The rearrangement joins TRBV29-1 to TRBJ2-3, with D tentatively TRBD2 (6 bases). Germline V gene data show CDR1 as SQVTM and CDR2 as ANQGSEA. This CDR3 comprises 14 residues. V was shortened by 4 bases and J by 0 bases, with 11 bases between the two germline ends. The CDR3 is CSVVGTSSTDTQYF. CDR3 sequence (DNA): TGCAGCGTTGTCGGGACTTCTAGCACAGATACGCAGTATTTT.

A few counts support this clonotype. The chain is built from TRBV29-1 and TRBJ2-2; D assignment may be TRBD1 or TRBD2 (5 bases each). This CDR3 has 12 residues. Deletions cut 4 bases from V and 8 bases from J, with 11 bases between. Germline CDR1 and CDR2: SQVTM and ANQGSEA. In DNA form, the CDR3 reads TGCAGCGTTGGGGACCCGGGGGGGGAGCTGTTTTTT. Residues: CSVGDPGGELFF.

This clonotype was observed many times. DNA of the CDR3: TGCGCCAGCACCGGGGGGGCGGGGACGTTCGAGCAGTACTTC. Translation: CASTGGAGTFEQYF. The chain has TRBV5-1 and TRBJ2-7; 8 positions agree with TRBD2. Germline values: CDR1 SGHRS, CDR2 YFSETQ. CDR3 length: 14 residues. Trimming removed 6 bases from V and 6 bases from J; junction bases left unmatched: 11.

CDR3 protein: CASSTLGVSYAYEQYF. DNA of the CDR3: TGTGCCAGCAGTACCTTGGGCGTCTCCTACGCCTACGAGCAGTACTTC. The rearrangement links TRBV6-5 to TRBJ2-7; no firm D call. CDR3 size: 16 residues. Trimming took off 5 bases at V and 2 bases at J, with 19 bases between the two ends. Germline V gene lookup returns CDR1 MNHEY and CDR2 SVGAGI.

This clonotype was seen a handful of times. The chain carries TRBV20-1 and TRBJ2-5, with a possible D match to TRBD1 (6 bases). The V gene's germline CDR1 is DFQATT and CDR2 SNEGSKA (reference sequence). V gave up 7 bases and J gave up 1 base, with 19 bases separating them. The CDR3 has 15 residues. DNA of the CDR3: TGCAGTGTCTCGAGGAGACAGGCGACCCAAGAGACCCAGTACTTC. It codes for CSVSRRQATQETQYF.

The sample holds a few counts of this clonotype. V gene TRBV6-6 combines with J gene TRBJ1-1; 9 bases line up with TRBD1. The CDR3 consists of 15 residues. V was clipped by 2 bases and J by 4 bases; unmatched bases: 5. Germline V gene sequence: CDR1 MNHNY, CDR2 SVGAGI (reference sequence). This CDR3 is CASSYPGQGSTEAFF. The CDR3 DNA is TGTGCCAGCAGTTACCCGGGACAGGGTAGCACTGAAGCTTTCTTT.